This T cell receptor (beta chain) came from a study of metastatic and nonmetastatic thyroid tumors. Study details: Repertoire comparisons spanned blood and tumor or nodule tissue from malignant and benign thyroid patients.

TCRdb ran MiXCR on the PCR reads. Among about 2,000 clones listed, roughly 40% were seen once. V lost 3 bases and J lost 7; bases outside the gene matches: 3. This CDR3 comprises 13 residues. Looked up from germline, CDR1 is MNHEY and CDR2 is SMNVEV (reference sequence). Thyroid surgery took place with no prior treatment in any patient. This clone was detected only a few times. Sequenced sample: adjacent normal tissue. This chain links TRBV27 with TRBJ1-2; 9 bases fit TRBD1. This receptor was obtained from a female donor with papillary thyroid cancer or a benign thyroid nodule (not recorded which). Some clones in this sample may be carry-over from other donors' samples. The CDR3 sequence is CASSFTGGSGYTF. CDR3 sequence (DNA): TGTGCCAGCAGTTTTACAGGGGGCTCTGGCTACACCTTC.